Presented here are 2 T cell receptor beta chains from one specimen sequenced in a study of breast tumors, draining lymph nodes, adjacent tissues. MiXCR, run by TCRdb on the multiplex PCR reads, gives a single entry per CDR3 protein. The data show 150,000 to 250,000 distinct CDR3 sequences, 31% seen once. The lymph nodes were axillary draining lymph nodes from breast cancer patients. The sample was axillary lymph node tissue. These receptors were collected from a female donor with breast cancer. Some clones in this sample may be carry-over from other donors' samples.

This clonotype was counted at least ten times. The chain combines TRBV20-1 with TRBJ1-4; D possibly corresponds to TRBD1 (5 bases). In germline, CDR1 is DFQATT, CDR2 SNEGSKA (reference sequence). The V gene lost 1 base and the J gene lost 10 bases, with 13 bases spanning the gap. This CDR3 has 13 residues. The CDR3 sequence: CSARGQAGGKLFF. The CDR3 DNA follows: TGCAGTGCTAGAGGGCAGGCTGGGGGAAAACTGTTTTTT.

The sample holds many counts of this clonotype. The rearrangement uses TRBV13 and TRBJ2-6; D is unresolved. Germline CDR1 and CDR2: PRHDT and FYEKMQ (reference sequence). This CDR3 is built from 14 residues. With 2 bases removed from V and 2 bases from J, the gap between germline ends came to 4 bases. CDR3 in DNA: TGTGCCAGCAGCTTACGAGCTGGGGCCAACGTCCTGACTTTC. Amino acids: CASSLRAGANVLTF. The full variable domain, completed using reference TRBV13 and TRBJ2-6, is AAGVIQSPRHLIKEKRETATLKCYPIPRHDTVYWYQQGPGQDPQFLISFYEKMQSDKGSIPDRFSAQQFSDYHSELNMSSLELGDSALYFCASSLRAGANVLTFGAGSRLTVL.